The 10 T cell receptor beta chains listed next were all sequenced from one sample in a study of blood T cell repertoires in COVID-19. TCRdb keeps only in-frame clones here, not all; method: immunoSEQ multiplex PCR. Altogether a few hundred thousand clones are present, around 80% being singletons, with the ten largest covering less than 3.5%. Specimen: peripheral blood. All receptors derive from a man aged 50 or older with active or convalescent COVID-19.

The chain has TRBV7-2 and TRBJ2-3; D possibly corresponds to TRBD2 (5 bases). Trimming left V 2 bases short and J 6 bases short, with 6 bases between. CDR1 and CDR2 from the germline V gene are SGHTA and FQGNSA. The CDR3 length is 12 residues. The CDR3 region is CASSLSSDTQYF. The CDR3 bases are TGTGCCAGCAGCTTATCTAGCGATACGCAGTATTTT.

The V and J genes are TRBV12-3 or TRBV12-4 and TRBJ1-6, with D hard to call. V lost 2 bases and J lost 7, with 6 bases in between. The CDR3 contains 13 residues. The CDR3 spells CASSLLQNSPLHF. DNA of the CDR3: TGTGCCAGCAGTTTATTGCAGAATTCACCCCTCCACTTT.

V and J are TRBV12-3 or TRBV12-4 and TRBJ2-3; no clear D gene. V shed 8 bases and J shed 3 bases, with 9 bases lying between them. The CDR3 consists of 12 residues. CDR3 DNA: TGTGCCAGCCGTCCAGCGACAGATACGCAGTATTTT. It yields the protein CASRPATDTQYF.

This clone has a single count. The chain employs TRBV5-1 and TRBJ2-2, with 8 bases lining up with TRBD1. Germline CDR1 SGHRS, CDR2 YFSETQ. Losses at the gene ends were 5 bases for V and 1 base for J; bases not matched to a gene: 4. This CDR3 contains 15 residues. CDR3 amino acids: CASREGQENTGELFF. The CDR3 region has the DNA TGCGCCAGCAGGGAGGGACAGGAGAACACCGGGGAGCTGTTTTTT.

The chain joins TRBV10-3 to TRBJ1-3; unclear D gene. Per the germline V gene, CDR1 is ENHRY and CDR2 is SYGVKD. This CDR3 is 14 amino acids long. V was cut by 3 bases and J by 0 bases, with 6 bases left in between. In nucleotides, the CDR3 is TGTGCCATCAGTGACCCTTTCTCTGGAAACACCATATATTTT. Amino acids: CAISDPFSGNTIYF.

The table lists this clone with a count of one. The chain has TRBV7-9 and TRBJ1-1; D is undetermined. The ends were cut back, 0 bases at V and 10 bases at J, with 9 bases in the middle. CDR1 is SEHNR, CDR2 FQNEAQ, per germline (reference sequence). This CDR3 has 12 residues. This CDR3 reads CASSLAQRGAFF. CDR3 nucleotides: TGTGCCAGCAGCTTAGCTCAGCGGGGAGCTTTCTTT.

The chain links TRBV29-1 to TRBJ2-1; 16 bases are shared with TRBD2. Losses at the gene ends were 1 base for V and 6 bases for J; bases not matched to a gene: 6. Per germline, CDR1 SQVTM and CDR2 ANQGSEA. There are 17 residues in the CDR3. CDR3 sequence: CSVEGGTSGRAANEQFF. The CDR3 DNA sequence: TGCAGCGTTGAAGGCGGGACTAGCGGGAGGGCCGCCAATGAGCAGTTCTTC.

The chain carries TRBV18 and TRBJ1-1; D is ambiguous. The germline V gene encodes CDR1 KGHSH and CDR2 LQKENI. Trimming removed 4 bases at V and 1 base at J, with 10 bases between. The CDR3 consists of 14 residues. CDR3 bases: TGTGCCAGCTCACTTTCCCAGGAGAACACTGAAGCTTTCTTT. Its translation is CASSLSQENTEAFF. The entire variable domain, with the rest obtained from reference TRBV18 and TRBJ1-1, is as follows: NAGVMQNPRHLVRRRGQEARLRCSPMKGHSHVYWYRQLPEEGLKFMVYLQKENIIDESGMPKERFSAEFPKEGPSILRIQQVVRGDSAAYFCASSLSQENTEAFFGQGTRLTVV.

This clone was observed a few times. The J gene is TRBJ1-1, the V gene TRBV7-2; 7 nucleotides agree with TRBD1. There are 15 residues in the CDR3. Germline CDR1 and CDR2: SGHTA and FQGNSA. J gave up 0 bases and V 2 bases, and 3 bases lay outside the gene matches. The CDR3 DNA follows: TGTGCCAGCAGCTTAAAGGGGACAGTGAACACTGAAGCTTTCTTT. Amino acids: CASSLKGTVNTEAFF.

The rearrangement uses TRBV27 and TRBJ2-7; 13 positions match TRBD2. After removal of 3 bases from V and 0 bases from J, the junction contained 5 bases not matched to a gene. CDR3 length: 17 amino acids. CDR1 is MNHEY and CDR2 is SMNVEV in the germline V gene (reference sequence). CDR3 in DNA: TGTGCCAGCAGTTTCGGGACTAGCGGGACCCACTCCTACGAGCAGTACTTC. This encodes CASSFGTSGTHSYEQYF.